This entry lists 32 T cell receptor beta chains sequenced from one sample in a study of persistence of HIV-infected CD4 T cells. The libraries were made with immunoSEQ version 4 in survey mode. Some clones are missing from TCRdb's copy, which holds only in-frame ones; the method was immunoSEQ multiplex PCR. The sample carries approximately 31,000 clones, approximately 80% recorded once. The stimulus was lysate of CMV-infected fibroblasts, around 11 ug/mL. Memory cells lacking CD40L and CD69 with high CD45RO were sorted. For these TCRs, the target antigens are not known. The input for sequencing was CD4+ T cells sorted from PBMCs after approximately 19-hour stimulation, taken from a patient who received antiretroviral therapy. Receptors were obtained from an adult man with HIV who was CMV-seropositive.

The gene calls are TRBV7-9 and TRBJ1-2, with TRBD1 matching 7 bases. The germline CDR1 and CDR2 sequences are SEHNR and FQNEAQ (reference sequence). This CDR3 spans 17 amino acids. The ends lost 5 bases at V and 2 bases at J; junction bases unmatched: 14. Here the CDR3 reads CASSGRDSGWVNYGYTF. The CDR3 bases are TGTGCCAGCAGCGGCCGGGACAGTGGTTGGGTAAACTATGGCTACACCTTC.

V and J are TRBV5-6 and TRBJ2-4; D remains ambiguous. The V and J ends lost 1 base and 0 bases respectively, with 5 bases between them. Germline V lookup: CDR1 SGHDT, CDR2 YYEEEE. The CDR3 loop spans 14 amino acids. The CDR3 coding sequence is TGTGCCAGCAGCTTGAGGACAGCCAAAAACATTCAGTACTTC. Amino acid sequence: CASSLRTAKNIQYF.

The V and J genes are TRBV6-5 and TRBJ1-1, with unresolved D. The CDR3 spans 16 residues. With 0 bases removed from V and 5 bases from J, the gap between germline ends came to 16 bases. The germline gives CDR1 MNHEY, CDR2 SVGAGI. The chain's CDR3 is CASSYSSLGIGTEAFF. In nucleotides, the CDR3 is TGTGCCAGCAGTTACTCATCTCTGGGGATCGGGACTGAAGCTTTCTTT.

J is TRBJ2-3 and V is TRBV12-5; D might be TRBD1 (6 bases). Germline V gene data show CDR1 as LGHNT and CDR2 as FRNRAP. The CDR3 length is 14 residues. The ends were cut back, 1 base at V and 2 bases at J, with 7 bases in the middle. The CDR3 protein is CASGLDRVTDTQYF. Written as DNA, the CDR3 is TGTGCTAGTGGTTTGGACAGGGTCACAGATACGCAGTATTTT.

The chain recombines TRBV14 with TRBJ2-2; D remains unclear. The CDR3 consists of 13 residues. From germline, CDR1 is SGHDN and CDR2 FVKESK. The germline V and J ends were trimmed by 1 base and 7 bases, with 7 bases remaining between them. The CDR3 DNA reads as TGTGCCAGCAGCCAAGTACTGGGCGGGGAGCTGTTTTTT. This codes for CASSQVLGGELFF.

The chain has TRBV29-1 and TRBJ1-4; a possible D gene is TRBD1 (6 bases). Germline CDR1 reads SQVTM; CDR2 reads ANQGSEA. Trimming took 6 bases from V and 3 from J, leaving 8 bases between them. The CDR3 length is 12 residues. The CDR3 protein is CSVRGANEKLFF. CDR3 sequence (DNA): TGCAGCGTGAGGGGGGCTAATGAAAAACTGTTTTTT.

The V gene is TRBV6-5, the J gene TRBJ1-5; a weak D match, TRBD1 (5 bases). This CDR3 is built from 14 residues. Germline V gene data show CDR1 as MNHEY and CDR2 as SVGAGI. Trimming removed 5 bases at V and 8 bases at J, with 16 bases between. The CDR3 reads CASSTGTAREPQHF. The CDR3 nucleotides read TGTGCCAGCAGTACGGGGACGGCTCGGGAGCCCCAGCATTTT.

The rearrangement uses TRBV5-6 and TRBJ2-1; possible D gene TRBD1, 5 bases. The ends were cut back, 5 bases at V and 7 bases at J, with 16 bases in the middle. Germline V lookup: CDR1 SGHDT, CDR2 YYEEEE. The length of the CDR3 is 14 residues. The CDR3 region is CASRRRGALNEQFF. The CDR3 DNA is TGTGCCAGCAGGCGGCGTGGGGCTTTGAATGAGCAGTTCTTC.

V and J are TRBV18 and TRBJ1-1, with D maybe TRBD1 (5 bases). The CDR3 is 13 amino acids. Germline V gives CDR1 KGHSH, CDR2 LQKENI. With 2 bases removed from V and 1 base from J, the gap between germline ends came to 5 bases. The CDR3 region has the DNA TGTGCCAGCTCACCAGGGGGGAACACTGAAGCTTTCTTT. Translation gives CASSPGGNTEAFF.

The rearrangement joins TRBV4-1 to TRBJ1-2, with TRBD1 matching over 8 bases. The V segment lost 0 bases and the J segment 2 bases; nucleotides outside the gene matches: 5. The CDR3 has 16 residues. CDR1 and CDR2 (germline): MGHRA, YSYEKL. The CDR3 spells CASSQDPGGRNYGYTF. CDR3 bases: TGCGCCAGCAGCCAAGACCCAGGGGGCAGGAACTATGGCTACACCTTC.

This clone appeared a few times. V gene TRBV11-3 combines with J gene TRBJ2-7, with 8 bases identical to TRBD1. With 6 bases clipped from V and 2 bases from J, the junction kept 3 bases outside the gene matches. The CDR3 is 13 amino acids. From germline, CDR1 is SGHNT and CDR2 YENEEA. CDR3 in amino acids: CASSHRGTYEQYF. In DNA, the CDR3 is TGTGCCAGCAGTCACAGGGGGACCTACGAGCAGTACTTC.

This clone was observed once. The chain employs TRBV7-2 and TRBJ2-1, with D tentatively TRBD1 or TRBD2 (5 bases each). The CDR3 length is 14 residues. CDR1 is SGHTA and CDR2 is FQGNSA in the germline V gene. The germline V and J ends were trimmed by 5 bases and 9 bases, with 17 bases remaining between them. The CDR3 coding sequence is TGTGCCAGCAGCCCCTACGTAGGGGCGGGTGAGCAGTTCTTC. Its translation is CASSPYVGAGEQFF.

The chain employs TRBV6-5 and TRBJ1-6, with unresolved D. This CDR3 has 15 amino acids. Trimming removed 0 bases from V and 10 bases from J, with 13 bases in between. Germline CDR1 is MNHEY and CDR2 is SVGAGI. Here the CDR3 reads CASSYSIGRESPLHF. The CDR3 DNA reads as TGTGCCAGCAGTTACTCGATAGGGAGGGAGTCACCCCTCCACTTT.

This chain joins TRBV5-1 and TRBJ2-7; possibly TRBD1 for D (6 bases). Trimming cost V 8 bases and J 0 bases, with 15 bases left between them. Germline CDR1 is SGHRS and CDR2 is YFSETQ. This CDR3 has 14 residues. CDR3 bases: TGCGCCAGTTCCGCCCAGGGGATCTCCTACGAGCAGTACTTC. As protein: CASSAQGISYEQYF.

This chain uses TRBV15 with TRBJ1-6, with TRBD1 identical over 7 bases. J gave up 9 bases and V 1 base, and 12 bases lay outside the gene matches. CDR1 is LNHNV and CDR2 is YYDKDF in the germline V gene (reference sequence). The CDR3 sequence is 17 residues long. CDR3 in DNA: TGTGCCACCAGCAGAGTGGTAGGGGGCTCGATATTTTCACCCCTCCACTTT. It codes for CATSRVVGGSIFSPLHF.

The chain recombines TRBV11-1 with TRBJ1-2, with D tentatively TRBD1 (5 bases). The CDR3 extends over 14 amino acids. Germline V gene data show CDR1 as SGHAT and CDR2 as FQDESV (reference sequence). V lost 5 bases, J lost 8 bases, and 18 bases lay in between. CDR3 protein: CASSGGERGRGYTF. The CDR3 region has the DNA TGTGCCAGCAGCGGCGGAGAGAGGGGACGGGGCTACACCTTC.

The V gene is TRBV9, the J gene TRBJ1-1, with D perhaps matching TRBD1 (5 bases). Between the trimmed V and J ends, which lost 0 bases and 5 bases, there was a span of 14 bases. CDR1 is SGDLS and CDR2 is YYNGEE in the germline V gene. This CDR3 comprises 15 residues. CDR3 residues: CASSVGAGRTTEAFF. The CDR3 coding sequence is TGTGCCAGCAGCGTAGGGGCGGGGAGGACAACTGAAGCTTTCTTT.

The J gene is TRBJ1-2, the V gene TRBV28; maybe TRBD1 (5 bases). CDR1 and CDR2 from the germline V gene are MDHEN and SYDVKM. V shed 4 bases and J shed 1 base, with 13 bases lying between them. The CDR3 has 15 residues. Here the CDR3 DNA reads TGTGCCAGCAGTTCAGGGTTCCTAGTTAACTATGGCTACACCTTC. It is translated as CASSSGFLVNYGYTF.

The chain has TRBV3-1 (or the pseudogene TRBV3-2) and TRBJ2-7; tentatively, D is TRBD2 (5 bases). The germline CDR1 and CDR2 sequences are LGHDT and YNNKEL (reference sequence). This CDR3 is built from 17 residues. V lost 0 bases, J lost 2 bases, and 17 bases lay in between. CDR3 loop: CASSQDYRGPGPYEQYF. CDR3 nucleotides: TGTGCCAGCAGCCAAGATTATCGGGGTCCTGGGCCCTACGAGCAGTACTTC.

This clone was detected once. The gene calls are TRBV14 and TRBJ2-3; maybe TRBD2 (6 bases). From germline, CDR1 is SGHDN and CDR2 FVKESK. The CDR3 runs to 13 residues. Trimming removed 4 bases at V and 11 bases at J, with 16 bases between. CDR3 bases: TGTGCCAGCAGCCTTTTCGGGGGACGGGGGCAGTATTTT. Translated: CASSLFGGRGQYF.

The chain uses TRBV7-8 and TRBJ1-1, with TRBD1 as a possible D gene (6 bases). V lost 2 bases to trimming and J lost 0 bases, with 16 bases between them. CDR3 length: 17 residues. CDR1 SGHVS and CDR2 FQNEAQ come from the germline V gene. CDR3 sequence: CASSLLPRTALNTEAFF. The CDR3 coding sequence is TGTGCCAGCAGCTTACTCCCTCGGACAGCCTTGAACACTGAAGCTTTCTTT. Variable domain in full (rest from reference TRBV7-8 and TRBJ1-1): GAGVSQSPRYKVAKRGQDVALRCDPISGHVSLFWYQQALGQGPEFLTYFQNEAQLDKSGLPSDRFFAERPEGSVSTLKIQRTQQEDSAVYLCASSLLPRTALNTEAFFGQGTRLTVV.

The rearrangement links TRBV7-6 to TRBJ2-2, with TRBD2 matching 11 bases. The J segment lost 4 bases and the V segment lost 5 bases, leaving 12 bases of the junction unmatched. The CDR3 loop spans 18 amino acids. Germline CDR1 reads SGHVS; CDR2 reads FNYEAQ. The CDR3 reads CASSHALAGVLSTGELFF. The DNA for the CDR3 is TGTGCCAGCAGCCACGCACTAGCGGGGGTGCTGAGCACCGGGGAGCTGTTTTTT.

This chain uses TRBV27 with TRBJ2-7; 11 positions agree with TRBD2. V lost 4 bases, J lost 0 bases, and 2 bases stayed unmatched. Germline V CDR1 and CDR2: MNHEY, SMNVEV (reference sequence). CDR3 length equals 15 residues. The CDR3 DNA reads TGTGCCAGCAGTTCGACTAGCGGGGCCTCCTACGAGCAGTACTTC. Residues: CASSSTSGASYEQYF.

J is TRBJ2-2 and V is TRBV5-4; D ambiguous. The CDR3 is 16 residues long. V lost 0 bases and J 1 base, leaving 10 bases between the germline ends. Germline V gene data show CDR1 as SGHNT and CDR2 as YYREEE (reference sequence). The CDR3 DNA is TGTGCCAGCAGCTTGGGGCTGACGATGAACACCGGGGAGCTGTTTTTT. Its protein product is CASSLGLTMNTGELFF.

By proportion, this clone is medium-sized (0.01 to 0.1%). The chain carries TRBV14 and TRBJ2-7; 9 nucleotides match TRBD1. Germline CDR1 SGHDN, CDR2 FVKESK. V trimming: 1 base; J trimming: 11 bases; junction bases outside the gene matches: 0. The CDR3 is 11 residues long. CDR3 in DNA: TGTGCCAGCAGCCAAGGGGACAGGGAGTACTTC. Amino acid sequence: CASSQGDREYF.

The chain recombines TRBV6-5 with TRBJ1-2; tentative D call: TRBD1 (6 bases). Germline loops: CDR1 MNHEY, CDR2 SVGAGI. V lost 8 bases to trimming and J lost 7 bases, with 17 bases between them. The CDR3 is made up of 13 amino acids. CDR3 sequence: CASHDQGLGGYTF. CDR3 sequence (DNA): TGTGCCAGCCATGATCAGGGGTTGGGTGGCTACACCTTC.

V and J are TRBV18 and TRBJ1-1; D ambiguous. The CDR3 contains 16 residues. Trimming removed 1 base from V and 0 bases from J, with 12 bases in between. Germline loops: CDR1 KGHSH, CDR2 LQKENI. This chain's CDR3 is CASSPQKLQVNTEAFF. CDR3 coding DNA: TGTGCCAGCTCACCACAGAAGTTACAAGTGAACACTGAAGCTTTCTTT. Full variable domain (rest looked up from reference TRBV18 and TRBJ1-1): NAGVMQNPRHLVRRRGQEARLRCSPMKGHSHVYWYRQLPEEGLKFMVYLQKENIIDESGMPKERFSAEFPKEGPSILRIQQVVRGDSAAYFCASSPQKLQVNTEAFFGQGTRLTVV.

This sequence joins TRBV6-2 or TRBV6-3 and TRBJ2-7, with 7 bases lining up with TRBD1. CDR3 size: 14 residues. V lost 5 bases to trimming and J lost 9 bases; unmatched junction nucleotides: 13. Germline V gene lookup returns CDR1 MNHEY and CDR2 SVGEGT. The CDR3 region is CASSQTAKGAGQYF. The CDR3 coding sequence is TGTGCCAGCAGTCAGACGGCGAAGGGGGCAGGGCAGTACTTC.

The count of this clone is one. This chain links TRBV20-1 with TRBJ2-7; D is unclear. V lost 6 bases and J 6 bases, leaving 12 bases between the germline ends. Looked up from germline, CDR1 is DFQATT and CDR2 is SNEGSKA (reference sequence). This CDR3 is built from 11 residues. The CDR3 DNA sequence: TGCAGTGCATATTTGGCCCTCGAGCAGTACTTC. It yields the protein CSAYLALEQYF.

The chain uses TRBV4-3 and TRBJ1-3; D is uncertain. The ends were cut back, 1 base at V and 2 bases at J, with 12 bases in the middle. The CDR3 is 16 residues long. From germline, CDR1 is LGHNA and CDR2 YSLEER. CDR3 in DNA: TGCGCCAGCAGCCAAGCGGGGATCCAAGCTGGAAACACCATATATTTT. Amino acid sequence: CASSQAGIQAGNTIYF.

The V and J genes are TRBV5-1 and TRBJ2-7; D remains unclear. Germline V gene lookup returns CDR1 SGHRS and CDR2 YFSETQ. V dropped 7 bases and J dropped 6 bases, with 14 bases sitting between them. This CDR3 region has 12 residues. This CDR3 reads CASRHPGGEQYF. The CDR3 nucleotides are TGCGCCAGCCGCCACCCGGGCGGCGAGCAGTACTTC.

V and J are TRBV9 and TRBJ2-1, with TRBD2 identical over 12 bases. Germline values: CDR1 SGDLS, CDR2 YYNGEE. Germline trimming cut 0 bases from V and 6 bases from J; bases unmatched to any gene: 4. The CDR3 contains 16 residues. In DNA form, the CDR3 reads TGTGCCAGCAGCGTAGACCTAGCGGGGGGGCTCAATGAGCAGTTCTTC. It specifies CASSVDLAGGLNEQFF.